This TCR beta chain was sequenced in a study of patients and donors after allogeneic stem cell transplantation. V lost 4 bases and J 8 bases, leaving 12 bases between the germline ends. This CDR3 contains 12 residues. The germline V gene encodes CDR1 SQVTM and CDR2 ANQGSEA. TCRdb re-called the RT-PCR reads with MiXCR, one entry per CDR3 protein. The sample yields 400,000 to 500,000 distinct CDR3 sequences, approximately 16% seen once. The chain links TRBV29-1 to TRBJ2-1; tentatively, D is TRBD2 (6 bases). The sequenced sample consisted of blood, either unsorted or a sorted T cell fraction (not recorded which). The source of this sequence is a human donor who was either an allogeneic HSCT recipient or a stem cell or donor lymphocyte infusion donor (not recorded which). It is not recorded whose cells these are; they may come from a transplant donor. As DNA, the CDR3 is TGCAGCGTTGGGAGGGGATGGGATGAGCAGTTCTTC. Its translation: CSVGRGWDEQFF.